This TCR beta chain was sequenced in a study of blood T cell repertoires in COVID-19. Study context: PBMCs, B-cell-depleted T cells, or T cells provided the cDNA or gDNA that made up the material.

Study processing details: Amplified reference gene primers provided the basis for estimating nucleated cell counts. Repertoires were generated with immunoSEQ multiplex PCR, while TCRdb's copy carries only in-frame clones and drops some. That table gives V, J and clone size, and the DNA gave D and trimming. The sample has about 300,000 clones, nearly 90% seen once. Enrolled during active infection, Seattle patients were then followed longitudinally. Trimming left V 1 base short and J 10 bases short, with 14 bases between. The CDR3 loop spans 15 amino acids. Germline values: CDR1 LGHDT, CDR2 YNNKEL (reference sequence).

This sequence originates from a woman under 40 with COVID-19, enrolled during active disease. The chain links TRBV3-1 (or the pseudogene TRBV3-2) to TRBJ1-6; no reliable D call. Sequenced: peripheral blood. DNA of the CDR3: TGTGCCAGCAGCCAAGGAGGCGGGGTTGGCTCACCCCTCCACTTT. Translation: CASSQGGGVGSPLHF.